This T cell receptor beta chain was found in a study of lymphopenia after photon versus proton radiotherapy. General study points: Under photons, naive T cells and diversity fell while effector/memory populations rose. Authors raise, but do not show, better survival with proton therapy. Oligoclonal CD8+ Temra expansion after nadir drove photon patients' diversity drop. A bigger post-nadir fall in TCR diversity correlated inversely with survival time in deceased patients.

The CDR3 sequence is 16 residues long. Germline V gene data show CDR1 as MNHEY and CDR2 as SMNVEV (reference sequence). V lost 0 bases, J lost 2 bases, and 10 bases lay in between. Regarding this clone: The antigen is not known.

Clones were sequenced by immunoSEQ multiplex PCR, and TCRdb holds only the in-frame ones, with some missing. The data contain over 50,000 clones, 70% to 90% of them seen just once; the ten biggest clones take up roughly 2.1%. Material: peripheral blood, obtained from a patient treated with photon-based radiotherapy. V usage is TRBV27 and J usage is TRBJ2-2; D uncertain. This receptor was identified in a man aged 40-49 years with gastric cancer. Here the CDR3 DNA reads TGTGCCAGCAGTTTATCCCATGACTCTAACACCGGGGAGCTGTTTTTT. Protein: CASSLSHDSNTGELFF.